The 21 T cell receptor beta chains below were found in one sample sequenced in a study of blood T cell repertoires in COVID-19. The assay was immunoSEQ multiplex PCR, and TCRdb's table has in-frame clones only and misses some. The sample records a few hundred thousand clones, around 86% being singletons. Sequenced sample: peripheral blood. Receptors originate from a man between 50 and 59 years old with active or convalescent COVID-19.

As for this clone: Other nucleotide sequences from this sample produce the same CDR3. This chain uses TRBV6-5 with TRBJ1-4; D is unresolved. Looked up from germline, CDR1 is MNHEY and CDR2 is SVGAGI. The CDR3 is 14 amino acids. Trimming took 6 bases from V and 0 from J, leaving 8 bases between them. The CDR3 spells CASSPTATNEKLFF. DNA for the CDR3: TGTGCCAGCAGCCCCACTGCAACTAATGAAAAACTGTTTTTT.

CDR3 sequence (DNA): TGTGCCAGCAGGGTCGCGGGGGGGCACTATGGCTACACCTTC. It translates to CASRVAGGHYGYTF. The rearrangement joins TRBV5-4 to TRBJ1-2, with D perhaps matching TRBD1 (6 bases). Germline V gene lookup returns CDR1 SGHNT and CDR2 YYREEE (reference sequence). This CDR3 has 14 residues. V was shortened by 5 bases and J by 3 bases, with 14 bases between the two germline ends. Full variable domain (rest looked up from reference TRBV5-4 and TRBJ1-2): ETGVTQSPTHLIKTRGQQVTLRCSSQSGHNTVSWYQQALGQGPQFIFQYYREEENGRGNFPPRFSGLQFPNYSSELNVNALELDDSALYLCASRVAGGHYGYTFGSGTRLTVV.

V usage is TRBV19 and J usage is TRBJ2-7; a weak D match, TRBD2 (5 bases). Germline V CDR1 and CDR2: LNHDA, SQIVND (reference sequence). Between the trimmed V and J ends, which lost 3 bases and 3 bases, there was a span of 9 bases. This CDR3 spans 13 amino acids. CDR3 in amino acids: CASSMGDHYEQYF. The CDR3 bases are TGTGCCAGTAGTATGGGAGACCACTACGAGCAGTACTTC.

This rearrangement joins TRBV19 to TRBJ1-5; D remains unclear. Germline assignment: CDR1 LNHDA and CDR2 SQIVND (reference sequence). The V and J ends lost 3 bases and 1 base respectively, with 13 bases between them. This CDR3 has 16 residues. CDR3 in amino acids: CASSMEGFGSNQPQHF. CDR3 DNA sequence: TGTGCCAGTAGTATGGAGGGTTTCGGGAGCAATCAGCCCCAGCATTTT.

The rearrangement joins TRBV28 to TRBJ1-2; D is ambiguous. Germline V gene lookup returns CDR1 MDHEN and CDR2 SYDVKM. This CDR3 comprises 15 residues. Trimming removed 5 bases from V and 4 bases from J, with 17 bases in between. CDR3 DNA: TGTGCCAGCAGTCTCAAACAGAGTCCCAGCTATGGCTACACCTTC. Its translation is CASSLKQSPSYGYTF.

The chain employs TRBV5-6 and TRBJ1-1; D possibly corresponds to TRBD1 (5 bases). The CDR3 length is 16 residues. The germline V gene encodes CDR1 SGHDT and CDR2 YYEEEE. V shed 0 bases and J shed 5 bases, with 17 bases lying between them. The CDR3 DNA reads as TGTGCCAGCAGCTTGGAGGTCGGGGGGATGGAAACTGAAGCTTTCTTT. Encoded protein: CASSLEVGGMETEAFF.

This clone occurred once. The rearrangement joins TRBV28 to TRBJ1-2; D possibly corresponds to TRBD1 (5 bases). V was pared by 2 bases and J by 6 bases, with 16 bases between. The CDR3 runs 15 residues. CDR1 is MDHEN and CDR2 is SYDVKM in the germline V gene. This CDR3 reads CASSLTRVNLHGYTF. The CDR3 DNA follows: TGTGCCAGCAGTTTAACCAGGGTGAACCTTCATGGCTACACCTTC.

The V call is TRBV18, the J call TRBJ1-4, with D unresolved. Germline V gene sequence: CDR1 KGHSH, CDR2 LQKENI. The CDR3 is made up of 15 amino acids. V lost 2 bases and J lost 5, with 12 bases in between. CDR3 protein: CASSPIAAVNEKLFF. The DNA for the CDR3 is TGTGCCAGCTCACCAATAGCAGCGGTGAATGAAAAACTGTTTTTT.

This clone showed up just a few times. The chain links TRBV3-1 (or the pseudogene TRBV3-2) to TRBJ1-1, with 8 nucleotides matching TRBD1. The CDR3 contains 13 residues. V lost 4 bases to trimming and J lost 2 bases; unmatched junction nucleotides: 0. CDR1 is LGHDT, CDR2 YNNKEL, per germline (reference sequence). The CDR3: CASSPGGNTEAFF. The CDR3 DNA reads as TGTGCCAGCAGCCCAGGGGGCAACACTGAAGCTTTCTTT.

V gene TRBV5-1 combines with J gene TRBJ2-7, with D perhaps matching TRBD2 (6 bases). CDR3 size: 15 residues. CDR1 SGHRS and CDR2 YFSETQ come from the germline V gene. Trimming removed 0 bases at V and 0 bases at J, with 10 bases between. The CDR3 nucleotides are TGCGCCAGCAGCTTGGGACAGACTAGCTCCTACGAGCAGTACTTC. Its protein is CASSLGQTSSYEQYF.

V is TRBV7-9 and J is TRBJ1-3; 7 bases align to TRBD1. Germline-derived CDR1 and CDR2 are SEHNR and FQNEAQ (reference sequence). The CDR3 runs to 16 residues. V shed 5 bases and J 0 bases; nucleotides not matched to a gene: 7. For the CDR3, the DNA is TGTGCCAGCAGCAGACAGGGTCCCCCCTCTGGAAACACCATATATTTT. This gives the protein CASSRQGPPSGNTIYF.

This clone was found once. The gene calls are TRBV12-3 or TRBV12-4 and TRBJ2-7, with 7 bases matching TRBD1. With V trimmed by 5 bases and J by 1 base, 2 bases remained unmatched. This CDR3 is 13 amino acids long. The CDR3 here is CASSRDSSYEQYF. The CDR3 nucleotides read TGTGCCAGCAGTAGGGACAGTTCCTACGAGCAGTACTTC.

This chain uses TRBV10-1 with TRBJ2-1; D is undetermined. V lost 3 bases and J 0 bases, leaving 6 bases between the germline ends. The CDR3 covers 14 residues. Germline lookup yields CDR1 WNHNN and CDR2 SYGVQD (reference sequence). The CDR3 here is CASSETYSYNEQFF. The CDR3 coding sequence is TGCGCCAGCAGTGAAACATACTCCTACAATGAGCAGTTCTTC.

The chain joins TRBV19 to TRBJ1-6; D is possibly TRBD1 (5 bases). V was shortened by 7 bases and J by 10 bases, with 14 bases between the two germline ends. CDR1 LNHDA and CDR2 SQIVND come from the germline V gene (reference sequence). This CDR3 has 13 amino acids. The CDR3 here is CASMRTSNSPLHF. The CDR3 bases are TGTGCCAGTATGAGGACATCCAACTCACCCCTCCACTTT.

The V gene is TRBV24-1, the J gene TRBJ1-5, with D possibly matching TRBD1 (5 bases). From germline, CDR1 is KGHDR and CDR2 SFDVKD. Between the trimmed V and J ends, which lost 2 bases and 3 bases, there was a span of 10 bases. The CDR3 extends over 15 amino acids. The CDR3 DNA reads as TGTGCCACCAGTGATTCTGGGGCCCCCAATCAGCCCCAGCATTTT. Translating gives CATSDSGAPNQPQHF.

V gene TRBV6-5 combines with J gene TRBJ1-4; a weak D match, TRBD1 (5 bases). This CDR3 comprises 15 residues. Trimming shortened V by 0 bases and J by 5 bases, and 10 bases separated the two germline ends. Germline loops: CDR1 MNHEY, CDR2 SVGAGI. The CDR3 bases are TGTGCCAGCAGTTACTCAATGGGGGGAAATGAAAAACTGTTTTTT. This gives the protein CASSYSMGGNEKLFF.

The chain links TRBV27 to TRBJ1-5; maybe TRBD1 (6 bases). The V end was cut by 3 bases, the J end by 5 bases, with 8 bases between. This CDR3 comprises 13 residues. The germline CDR1 and CDR2 sequences are MNHEY and SMNVEV (reference sequence). The CDR3 is CASSLDRDQPQHF. The CDR3 DNA sequence: TGTGCCAGCAGTTTGGACAGAGATCAGCCCCAGCATTTT.

The chain recombines TRBV7-9 with TRBJ2-3; D is ambiguous. The CDR3 is 16 residues long. The germline V gene has CDR1 SEHNR and CDR2 FQNEAQ (reference sequence). Between the trimmed V and J ends, which lost 3 bases and 1 base, there was a span of 14 bases. The CDR3 is CASSFSATPGTDTQYF. The CDR3 DNA sequence: TGTGCCAGCAGCTTTTCAGCGACGCCCGGCACAGATACGCAGTATTTT.

The chain couples TRBV5-1 to TRBJ1-2; 9 nucleotides agree with TRBD1. The CDR3 sequence is 14 residues long. With 3 bases clipped from V and 7 bases from J, the junction kept 7 bases outside the gene matches. CDR1 and CDR2 (germline): SGHRS, YFSETQ. The CDR3 spells CASSWGQGGSGYTF. The CDR3 nucleotides read TGCGCCAGCAGCTGGGGACAGGGAGGGAGTGGCTACACCTTC.

The chain uses TRBV7-9 and TRBJ2-5; D possibly corresponds to TRBD2 (7 bases). Trimming took off 7 bases at V and 2 bases at J, with 20 bases between the two ends. Germline V gene lookup returns CDR1 SEHNR and CDR2 FQNEAQ (reference sequence). The CDR3 consists of 16 residues. CDR3 DNA: TGTGCCAGCATCGCGGGCGGACGGGGGGCGCAAGAGACCCAGTACTTC. This translates into CASIAGGRGAQETQYF. The full variable domain, its missing parts supplied by reference TRBV7-9 and TRBJ2-5, is DTGVSQNPRHKITKRGQNVTFRCDPISEHNRLYWYRQTLGQGPEFLTYFQNEAQLEKSRLLSDRFSAERPKGSFSTLEIQRTEQGDSAMYLCASIAGGRGAQETQYFGPGTRLLVL.

This sequence joins TRBV5-1 and TRBJ1-2; TRBD1 matches 7 bases. The CDR3 consists of 16 residues. Trimming removed 0 bases from V and 3 bases from J; junction bases left unmatched: 8. Germline V CDR1 and CDR2: SGHRS, YFSETQ. CDR3 in amino acids: CASSLVYRGEDYGYTF. The CDR3 DNA follows: TGCGCCAGCAGCTTGGTTTACAGGGGAGAGGACTATGGCTACACCTTC.